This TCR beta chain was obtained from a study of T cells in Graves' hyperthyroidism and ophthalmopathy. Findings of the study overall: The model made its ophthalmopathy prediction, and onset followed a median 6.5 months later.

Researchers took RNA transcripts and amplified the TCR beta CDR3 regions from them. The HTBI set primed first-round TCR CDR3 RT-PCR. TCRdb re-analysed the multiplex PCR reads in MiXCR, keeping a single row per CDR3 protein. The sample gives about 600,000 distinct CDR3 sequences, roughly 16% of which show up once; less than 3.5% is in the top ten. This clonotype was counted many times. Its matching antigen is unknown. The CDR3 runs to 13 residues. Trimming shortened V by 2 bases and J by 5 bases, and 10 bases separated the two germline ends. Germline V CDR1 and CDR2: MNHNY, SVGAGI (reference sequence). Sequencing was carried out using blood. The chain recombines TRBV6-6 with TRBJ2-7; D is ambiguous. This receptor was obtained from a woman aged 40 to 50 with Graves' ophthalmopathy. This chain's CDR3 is CASSYTAEHEQYF. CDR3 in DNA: TGTGCCAGCAGTTACACAGCCGAGCACGAGCAGTACTTC.